The T cell receptor beta chain under discussion was sequenced for a study of OX40 agonist ivuxolimab in advanced cancers. Study context: Head and neck, renal cell, melanoma or hepatocellular carcinoma were the cancers that dose-escalation patients had. Participants could have had prior anti-PD-1, anti-PD-L1 or anti-CTLA-4 therapy, and less than 45% had some.

Assay: immunoSEQ multiplex PCR; the TCRdb copy retains only in-frame clones and omits some. Of 70,000 to 95,000 clones listed, around 94% are singletons. Exclusion applied to patients with autoimmune disease history or systemic immunosuppression. The CDR3 covers 17 residues. Germline CDR1 and CDR2: SGDLS and YYNGEE. With 4 bases removed from V and 0 bases from J, the gap between germline ends came to 19 bases. The sequence derives from an adult with an advanced solid tumor such as melanoma, head and neck, liver or kidney cancer. The chain joins TRBV9 to TRBJ1-1; possible D gene TRBD1, 5 bases. The sample consisted of CD4+ or CD8+ T cells sorted from blood, taken in a trial of the OX40 agonist ivuxolimab. The CDR3 coding sequence is TGTGCCAGCAGCACGCACCGGGACCGAAGCATGAACACTGAAGCTTTCTTT. It is translated as CASSTHRDRSMNTEAFF.